This T cell receptor (beta chain) was identified in a study of blood T cell repertoires in COVID-19. Across the study: T cells, B-cell-depleted T cells, or PBMCs provided the cDNA or gDNA that served as material.

Repertoires were generated with immunoSEQ multiplex PCR, while TCRdb's copy carries only in-frame clones and drops some. Seen here are 90,000 to 150,000 clones, 85% observed once, and the top ten hold roughly 11%. The receptor was derived from a man older than 75 with acute or convalescent COVID-19. The sequenced material came from peripheral blood.

CDR3 sequence: CASSSGQVGYNEQFF. Written as DNA, the CDR3 is TGTGCCAGCAGCTCCGGACAGGTGGGGTACAATGAGCAGTTCTTC. The V call is TRBV27, the J call TRBJ2-1, with 7 bases fitting TRBD1. The germline gives CDR1 MNHEY, CDR2 SMNVEV (reference sequence). V gave up 6 bases and J gave up 4 bases; unmatched junction bases: 9. This CDR3 spans 15 amino acids.